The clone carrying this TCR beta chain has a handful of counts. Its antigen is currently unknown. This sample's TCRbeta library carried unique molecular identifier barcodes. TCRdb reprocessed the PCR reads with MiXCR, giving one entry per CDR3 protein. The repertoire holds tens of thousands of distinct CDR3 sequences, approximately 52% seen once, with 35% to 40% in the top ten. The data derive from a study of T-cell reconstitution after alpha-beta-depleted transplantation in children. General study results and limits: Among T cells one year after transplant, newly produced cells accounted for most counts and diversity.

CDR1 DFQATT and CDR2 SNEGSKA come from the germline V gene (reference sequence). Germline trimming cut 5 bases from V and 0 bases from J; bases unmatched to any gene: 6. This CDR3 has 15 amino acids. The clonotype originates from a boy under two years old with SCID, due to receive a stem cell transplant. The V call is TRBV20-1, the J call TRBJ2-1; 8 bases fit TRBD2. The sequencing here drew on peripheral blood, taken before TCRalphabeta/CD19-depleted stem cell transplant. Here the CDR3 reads CSALSGESSYNEQFF. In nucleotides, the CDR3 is TGCAGTGCTCTTAGCGGGGAGAGCTCCTACAATGAGCAGTTCTTC.